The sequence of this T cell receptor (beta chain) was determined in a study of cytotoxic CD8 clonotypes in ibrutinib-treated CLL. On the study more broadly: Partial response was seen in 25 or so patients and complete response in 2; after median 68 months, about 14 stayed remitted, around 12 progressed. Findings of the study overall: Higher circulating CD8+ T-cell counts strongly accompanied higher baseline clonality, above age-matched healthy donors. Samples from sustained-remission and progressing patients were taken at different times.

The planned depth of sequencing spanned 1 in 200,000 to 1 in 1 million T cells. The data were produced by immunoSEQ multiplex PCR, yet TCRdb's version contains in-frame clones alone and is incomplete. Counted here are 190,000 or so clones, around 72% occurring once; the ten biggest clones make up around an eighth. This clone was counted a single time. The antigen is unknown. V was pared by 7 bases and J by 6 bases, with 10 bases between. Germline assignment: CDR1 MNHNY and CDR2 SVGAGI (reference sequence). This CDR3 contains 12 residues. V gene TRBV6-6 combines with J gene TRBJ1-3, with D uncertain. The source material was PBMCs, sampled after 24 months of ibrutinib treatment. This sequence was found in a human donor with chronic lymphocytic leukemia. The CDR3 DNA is TGTGCCAGCACTAACCCGGCAAACACCATATATTTT. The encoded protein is CASTNPANTIYF.